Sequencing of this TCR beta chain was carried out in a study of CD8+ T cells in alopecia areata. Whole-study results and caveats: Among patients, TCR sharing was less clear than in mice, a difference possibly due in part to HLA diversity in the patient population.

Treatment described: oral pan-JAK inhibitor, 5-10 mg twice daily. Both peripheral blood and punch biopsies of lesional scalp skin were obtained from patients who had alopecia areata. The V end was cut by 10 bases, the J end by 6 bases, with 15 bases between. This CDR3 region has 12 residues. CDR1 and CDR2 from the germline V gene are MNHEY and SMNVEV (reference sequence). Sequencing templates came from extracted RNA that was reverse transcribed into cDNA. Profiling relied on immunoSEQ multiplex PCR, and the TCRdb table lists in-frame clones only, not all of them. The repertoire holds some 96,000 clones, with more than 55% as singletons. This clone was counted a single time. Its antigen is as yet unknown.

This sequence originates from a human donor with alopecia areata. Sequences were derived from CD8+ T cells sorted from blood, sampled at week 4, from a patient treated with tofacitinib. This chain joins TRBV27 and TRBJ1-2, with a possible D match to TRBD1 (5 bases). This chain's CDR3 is CATLGAGDGYTF. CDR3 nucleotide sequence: TGTGCCACCCTAGGGGCTGGGGATGGCTACACCTTC.